A single sample is the source of the 9 T cell receptor beta chains below, sequenced in a study of blood T cell repertoires in COVID-19. The protocol was immunoSEQ multiplex PCR, while the TCRdb copy is restricted to in-frame clones and leaves out a portion. The table lists tens of thousands of clones, 88% of them singletons. Sequencing was carried out using peripheral blood. The origin of the receptors is a man aged 55-75 years with acute or convalescent COVID-19.

This chain connects TRBV18 to TRBJ1-1; 7 bases line up with TRBD1. The ends lost 3 bases at V and 1 base at J; junction bases unmatched: 5. The CDR3 is made up of 15 amino acids. The germline gives CDR1 KGHSH, CDR2 LQKENI. The CDR3 loop reads CASSPQGVGNTEAFF. CDR3 bases: TGTGCCAGCTCACCTCAGGGGGTTGGGAACACTGAAGCTTTCTTT.

This chain links TRBV10-2 with TRBJ2-5, with a tentative D call TRBD1 (5 bases). Germline assignment: CDR1 WSHSY and CDR2 SAAADI. Trimming took off 2 bases at V and 5 bases at J, with 15 bases between the two ends. This CDR3 region has 15 residues. The CDR3 is CASSESGATRETQYF. The CDR3 DNA reads as TGCGCCAGCAGTGAGAGTGGGGCAACGAGGGAGACCCAGTACTTC.

The gene calls are TRBV28 and TRBJ2-7, with 10 bases matching TRBD1. The CDR3 consists of 14 residues. J gave up 4 bases and V 4 bases, and 4 bases lay outside the gene matches. CDR1 is MDHEN and CDR2 is SYDVKM in the germline V gene. The CDR3 bases are TGTGCCAGCAGTTCCGGGACAGGGGTTTACGAGCAGTACTTC. Encoded protein: CASSSGTGVYEQYF.

This clone was counted once. V usage is TRBV24-1 and J usage is TRBJ2-3, with D uncertain. The germline V and J ends were trimmed by 4 bases and 0 bases, with 13 bases remaining between them. This CDR3 spans 16 amino acids. Germline values: CDR1 KGHDR, CDR2 SFDVKD. CDR3 protein: CATSDPDQISTDTQYF. The DNA for the CDR3 is TGTGCCACCAGTGACCCAGATCAGATAAGCACAGATACGCAGTATTTT.

The gene calls are TRBV27 and TRBJ2-7; D is uncertain. The germline V gene has CDR1 MNHEY and CDR2 SMNVEV (reference sequence). The CDR3 runs to 14 residues. The V end lost 4 bases, the J end lost 0 bases, and 10 bases lay between the germline ends. The DNA of the CDR3 is TGTGCCAGCAGTTCGTCCGGTTACTCCTACGAGCAGTACTTC. Residues: CASSSSGYSYEQYF.

The chain couples TRBV28 to TRBJ1-1; 8 bases agree with TRBD1. Germline values: CDR1 MDHEN, CDR2 SYDVKM. CDR3 length: 14 residues. Losses at the gene ends were 6 bases for V and 5 bases for J; bases not matched to a gene: 8. CDR3 bases: TGTGCCAGCAGGTCGACAGGGGAGAGGACTGAAGCTTTCTTT. This translates into CASRSTGERTEAFF.

The CDR3 here is CASSQRTGGPPQHF. The DNA of the CDR3 is TGCGCCAGCAGCCAAAGGACAGGGGGTCCGCCCCAGCATTTT. The rearrangement uses TRBV4-1 and TRBJ1-5; 10 bases are a match to TRBD1. The CDR3 contains 14 residues. J lost 9 bases, V lost 2 bases, and 4 bases had no gene match. Per the germline V gene, CDR1 is MGHRA and CDR2 is YSYEKL.

CDR3 nucleotide sequence: TGTGCCAGAGATTCCCTTCGGGGGTTGATCGGGGAGCTGTTTTTT. Translated, it gives CARDSLRGLIGELFF. V usage is TRBV5-3 and J usage is TRBJ2-2; D perhaps matches TRBD2 (6 bases). TRBV5-3 is an ORF, and what it does is uncertain. Between the trimmed V and J ends, which lost 7 bases and 7 bases, there was a span of 20 bases. CDR3 length: 15 amino acids.

V and J are TRBV5-1 and TRBJ2-3, with 15 positions matching TRBD2. The CDR3 extends over 18 amino acids. Trimming cost V 3 bases and J 4 bases; bases outside gene matches: 9. CDR1 SGHRS and CDR2 YFSETQ come from the germline V gene. The DNA of the CDR3 is TGCGCCAGCAGCTGGGGAGGACTAGCGGGAGGGCTTCCAGATACGCAGTATTTT. It specifies CASSWGGLAGGLPDTQYF.